The source of this TCR beta chain is a study of cytomegalovirus exposure and HLA in healthy donors. Study-wide findings and caveats: A likely sequencing artifact accounted for one observed cluster of highly shared sequence variants.

Note on this clone: Its antigen is unidentified.

Germline CDR1 is SGHVS and CDR2 is FQNEAQ. CDR3 size: 17 residues. With V trimmed by 1 base and J by 6 bases, 10 bases remained unmatched. With 60 Vbeta and 13 Jbeta primers, the PCR was carried out. Profiled with immunoSEQ multiplex PCR; TCRdb holds only in-frame clones, not every one. The sample lists some 200,000 clones; around four fifths were seen once. The rearrangement joins TRBV7-8 to TRBJ2-3, with 10 bases fitting TRBD2. This TCR derives from a boy aged 2-15 years in good health and CMV-seronegative. The sample taken for sequencing was PBMCs. The CDR3 here is CASSLERSGGAPDTQYF. CDR3 nucleotide sequence: TGTGCCAGCAGCTTAGAAAGGAGCGGGGGGGCTCCGGATACGCAGTATTTT.